The 3 T cell receptor beta chains listed next were all sequenced from one sample in a study of cytomegalovirus exposure and HLA in healthy donors. 60 Vbeta and 13 Jbeta primers were used in PCR. TCRdb keeps only in-frame clones here, not all; method: immunoSEQ multiplex PCR. The sample includes about 120,000 clones, roughly 80% of them seen just once. What was sequenced was PBMCs. The receptors here all came from a man younger than 30 in good health and CMV-seropositive.

This clone occurred a few times. The chain couples TRBV6-6 to TRBJ2-7; 11 bases line up with TRBD2. The CDR3 length is 15 residues. Germline V CDR1 and CDR2: MNHNY, SVGAGI (reference sequence). V gave up 0 bases and J gave up 6 bases; unmatched junction bases: 4. CDR3 DNA sequence: TGTGCCAGCAGTTACTCGACTAGCGGGGCTAGCGAGCAGTACTTC. This sequence encodes CASSYSTSGASEQYF.

This clone was detected only a few times. This chain joins TRBV6-5 and TRBJ1-2; D unclear. CDR1 MNHEY and CDR2 SVGAGI come from the germline V gene. This CDR3 region has 13 residues. Trimming took 7 bases from V and 6 from J, leaving 15 bases between them. CDR3 region: CASTKTGGNGYTF. The CDR3 nucleotides read TGTGCCAGCACAAAGACGGGTGGCAATGGCTACACCTTC.

The chain joins TRBV18 to TRBJ2-7; TRBD2 aligns across 9 bases. The CDR3 totals 15 residues. V dropped 6 bases and J dropped 6; count of bases not matched to a gene: 12. In germline, CDR1 is KGHSH, CDR2 LQKENI. CDR3 sequence reads: CASSDLGSGSSEQYF. DNA for the CDR3: TGTGCCAGCTCTGACTTGGGTAGCGGGAGTTCCGAGCAGTACTTC. The entire variable domain, with the rest obtained from reference TRBV18 and TRBJ2-7, is as follows: NAGVMQNPRHLVRRRGQEARLRCSPMKGHSHVYWYRQLPEEGLKFMVYLQKENIIDESGMPKERFSAEFPKEGPSILRIQQVVRGDSAAYFCASSDLGSGSSEQYFGPGTRLTVT.